The rows below give T cell receptor beta chains drawn from one sample of a study of blood T cell repertoires in COVID-19. Profiling relied on immunoSEQ multiplex PCR, and the TCRdb table lists in-frame clones only, not all of them. The profile covers 200,000 or so clones, with around three quarters appearing a single time and less than 6% taken by the ten largest. The sample comprised peripheral blood. These receptors originate from a woman aged 70 to 79 with acute or convalescent COVID-19. CDR3s leave out the opening cysteine and the closing phenylalanine or tryptophan. Each record gives: CDR3 protein, V gene.

ASSEGLAGLGDNEQF,TRBV6-1
ATSHRRVGDEQY,TRBV15
ASSAPGLVGGEQY,TRBV7-9
ATSDILAGDEQF,TRBV24-1
ASSQEGHTNEKLF,TRBV3-1/TRBV3-2
ASSCGSVTNTEAF,TRBV21-1
ASSLDSGNEQF,TRBV2
ASSPARKVAPLH,TRBV7-2
ASSPDRPTNEKLF,TRBV27
AISESGQGSYGYT,TRBV10-3
ASSLTVPAYTQY,TRBV7-8
ASSGTAEKLF,TRBV2
AWRNDIGYEQY,TRBV30
ASSIGGSSGNTIY,TRBV19
ASSEVGEKNTEAF,TRBV6-1
AWSDSGAYEQY,TRBV30
ASSEGRLGTSGAYEQY,TRBV10-2
ASSRLAGATGELF,TRBV18
ASSLGTGVETQY,TRBV7-7
ASSLGPTGGENSPLH,TRBV7-9
ASSLSGAGYNEQF,TRBV7-2
ATSRAQGAADTQY,TRBV15
ASSVSEPSTDTQY,TRBV2
ASSLGQGDLRTEAF,TRBV5-1
ASIPGMVTGELF,TRBV2
ASSSLAGGQDEQF,TRBV19
ASSTGTLAGELF,TRBV27